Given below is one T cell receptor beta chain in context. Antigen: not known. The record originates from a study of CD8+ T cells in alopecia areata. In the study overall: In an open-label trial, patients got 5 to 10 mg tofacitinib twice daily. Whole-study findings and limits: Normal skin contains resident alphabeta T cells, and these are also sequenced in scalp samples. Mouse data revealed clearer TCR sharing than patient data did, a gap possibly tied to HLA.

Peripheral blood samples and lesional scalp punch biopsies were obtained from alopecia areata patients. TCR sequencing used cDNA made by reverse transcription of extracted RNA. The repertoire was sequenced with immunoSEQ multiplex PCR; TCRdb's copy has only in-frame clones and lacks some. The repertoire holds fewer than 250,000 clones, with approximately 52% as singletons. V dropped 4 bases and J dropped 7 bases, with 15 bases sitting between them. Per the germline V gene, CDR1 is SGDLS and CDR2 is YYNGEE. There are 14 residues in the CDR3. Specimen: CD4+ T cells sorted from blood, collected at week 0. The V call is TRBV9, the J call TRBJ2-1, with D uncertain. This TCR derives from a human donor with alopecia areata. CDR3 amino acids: CASSFRSFGNEQFF. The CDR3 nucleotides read TGTGCCAGCAGCTTCAGGAGCTTTGGAAATGAGCAGTTCTTC.